These 29 T cell receptor beta chains were sequenced from one sample in a study of T cells in Graves' hyperthyroidism and ophthalmopathy. What was amplified from RNA transcripts were TCR beta CDR3 regions. The HTBI primer set served for first-round RT-PCR of the TCR CDR3. TCRdb passed the multiplex PCR reads through MiXCR, listing each CDR3 protein once. The sample consists of roughly 180,000 distinct CDR3 sequences, 9.4% of them appearing once. Material for sequencing was blood. The receptors come from a woman in her late teens or twenties with Graves' hyperthyroidism that later progressed to Graves' ophthalmopathy.

The chain has TRBV12-3 or TRBV12-4 and TRBJ2-1; the D gene is possibly TRBD2 (6 bases). The CDR3 length is 14 residues. Trimming took off 5 bases at V and 4 bases at J, with 12 bases between the two ends. In DNA, the CDR3 is TGTGCCAGCAGTCTCCGGGACTTATACAATGAGCAGTTCTTC. Its protein product is CASSLRDLYNEQFF.

In this sample, this clonotype turned up many times. The chain uses TRBV20-1 and TRBJ2-5; D unresolved. Trimming stripped 4 bases from V and 4 bases from J, with 22 bases between. This CDR3 is 16 amino acids long. Germline CDR1 DFQATT, CDR2 SNEGSKA (reference sequence). CDR3 bases: TGCAGTGCTAAGTATGACGTGGGCAGGCCACTAGAGACCCAGTACTTC. This sequence encodes CSAKYDVGRPLETQYF.

This clonotype showed up many times. CDR3 sequence: CASSSDRYLYEQYF. The CDR3 region has the DNA TGTGCCAGCAGCTCCGACAGATACCTCTACGAGCAGTACTTC. V is TRBV11-2 and J is TRBJ2-7; D is perhaps TRBD1 (5 bases). The CDR3 extends over 14 amino acids. Deletions cut 4 bases from V and 3 bases from J, with 13 bases between. Germline V lookup: CDR1 SGHAT, CDR2 FQNNGV. The complete variable domain, with remaining parts taken from reference TRBV11-2 and TRBJ2-7, reads EAGVAQSPRYKIIEKRQSVAFWCNPISGHATLYWYQQILGQGPKLLIQFQNNGVVDDSQLPKDRFSAERLKGVDSTLKIQPAKLEDSAVYLCASSSDRYLYEQYFGPGTRLTVT.

At least ten counts were recorded for this clonotype. The V gene is TRBV7-2, the J gene TRBJ2-7; 9 bases map to TRBD2. The germline CDR1 and CDR2 sequences are SGHTA and FQGNSA. V shed 5 bases, J shed 4 bases, and the junction held 12 bases outside the gene matches. The CDR3 has 16 residues. CDR3 bases: TGTGCCAGCAGCATTGCATTAGCGGGGGAACCATACGAGCAGTACTTC. Translating it yields CASSIALAGEPYEQYF.

At least ten counts were recorded for this clonotype. The chain employs TRBV6-1 and TRBJ1-1; D uncertain. CDR1 and CDR2 from the germline V gene are MNHNS and SASEGT. The CDR3 has 13 amino acids. With 6 bases removed from V and 1 base from J, the gap between germline ends came to 9 bases. The CDR3 is CASRGRENTEAFF. The CDR3 DNA sequence: TGTGCCAGCAGGGGGAGAGAGAACACTGAAGCTTTCTTT.

This clonotype has at least ten counts. The chain recombines TRBV28 with TRBJ1-5; 11 bases fit TRBD1. Trimming cost V 11 bases and J 1 base; bases outside gene matches: 13. Germline V CDR1 and CDR2: MDHEN, SYDVKM. The CDR3 length is 17 residues. The CDR3 bases are TGTGCCCCAGCGGACAGGGGGCGGGCAGCGAGCAATCAGCCCCAGCATTTT. It yields the protein CAPADRGRAASNQPQHF.

The chain links TRBV6-4 to TRBJ2-1, with 7 bases matching TRBD2. The germline CDR1 and CDR2 sequences are MRHNA and SNTAGT. Losses at the gene ends were 4 bases for V and 6 bases for J; bases not matched to a gene: 9. The CDR3 totals 15 residues. Here the CDR3 DNA reads TGTGCCAGCAGTGTTAGCGGGTTACTTCCCAATGAGCAGTTCTTC. Translation: CASSVSGLLPNEQFF.

This clonotype was recorded at least ten times. The CDR3 sequence is CASSRDLRGAEQFF. CDR3 in DNA: TGTGCCAGCAGCCGAGACCTTAGAGGTGCTGAGCAGTTCTTC. The gene calls are TRBV14 and TRBJ2-1; no clear D gene. CDR1 and CDR2 (germline): SGHDN, FVKESK. The CDR3 runs 14 residues. Trimming took off 4 bases at V and 9 bases at J, with 16 bases between the two ends.

In its sample, this clonotype was seen many times. J is TRBJ2-5 and V is TRBV2, with a weak D call TRBD2 (5 bases). The germline CDR1 and CDR2 sequences are SNHLY and FYNNEI. The CDR3 has 13 amino acids. Trimming took off 6 bases at V and 4 bases at J, with 12 bases between the two ends. In DNA, the CDR3 is TGTGCCAGCAGAGCCGGGAATCGAGAGACCCAGTACTTC. This sequence encodes CASRAGNRETQYF.

This clonotype was counted between two and nine times. This could be a read error, since a much larger clone is one nucleotide away. The chain recombines TRBV28 with TRBJ1-2; possibly TRBD1 for D (5 bases). The V gene's germline CDR1 is MDHEN and CDR2 SYDVKM. V was cut by 1 base and J by 0 bases, with 27 bases left in between. The length of the CDR3 is 21 residues. For the CDR3, the DNA is TGTGCCAGCAGTTTATCACGGGCAGGGAAAAACATGGGGGGGGCTAACTATGGCTACACCTTC. Translating it yields CASSLSRAGKNMGGANYGYTF.

Many counts were recorded for this clonotype. The V and J genes are TRBV7-8 and TRBJ1-6; D possibly corresponds to TRBD1 (6 bases). Trimming removed 1 base at V and 7 bases at J, with 11 bases between. The CDR3 is 15 amino acids. Per the germline V gene, CDR1 is SGHVS and CDR2 is FQNEAQ. The CDR3 reads CASSLVGGPNSPLHF. The CDR3 DNA sequence: TGTGCCAGCAGCTTAGTCGGGGGCCCGAATTCACCCCTCCACTTT.

There are many counts of this clonotype. J is TRBJ2-2 and V is TRBV6-1; 9 bases line up with TRBD1. The germline CDR1 and CDR2 sequences are MNHNS and SASEGT. V lost 1 base, J lost 6 bases, and 6 bases stayed unmatched. CDR3 length: 16 amino acids. The CDR3 protein is CASSEEGQGVAGELFF. CDR3 in DNA: TGTGCCAGCAGTGAAGAGGGACAGGGAGTAGCCGGGGAGCTGTTTTTT.

DNA of the CDR3: TGTGCCAGCAGTTACAGTGGGCCCTCCTACGAGCAGTACTTC. It translates to CASSYSGPSYEQYF. This sequence joins TRBV6-6 and TRBJ2-7; no clear D. Deletions cut 2 bases from V and 0 bases from J, with 8 bases between. This CDR3 is 14 amino acids long. CDR1 is MNHNY and CDR2 is SVGAGI in the germline V gene (reference sequence).

This clonotype was seen ten or more times. The chain combines TRBV5-1 with TRBJ2-1, with D maybe TRBD2 (6 bases). V lost 0 bases and J 6 bases, leaving 10 bases between the germline ends. CDR1 and CDR2 from the germline V gene are SGHRS and YFSETQ. The CDR3 is made up of 14 amino acids. The chain's CDR3 is CASSLAGVVNEQFF. The CDR3 DNA is TGCGCCAGCAGCTTGGCGGGAGTGGTCAATGAGCAGTTCTTC. Variable domain in full (rest from reference TRBV5-1 and TRBJ2-1): KAGVTQTPRYLIKTRGQQVTLSCSPISGHRSVSWYQQTPGQGLQFLFEYFSETQRNKGNFPGRFSGRQFSNSRSEMNVSTLELGDSALYLCASSLAGVVNEQFFGPGTRLTVL.

This clonotype was detected a few times. V gene TRBV13 combines with J gene TRBJ2-5, with a tentative D call TRBD2 (5 bases). With 5 bases removed from V and 5 bases from J, the gap between germline ends came to 9 bases. Germline V gene lookup returns CDR1 PRHDT and CDR2 FYEKMQ (reference sequence). The CDR3 has 12 amino acids. CDR3 protein: CASSPGGETQYF. The CDR3 nucleotides read TGTGCCAGCAGCCCCGGCGGGGAGACCCAGTACTTC.

This clonotype occurred a few times. The chain employs TRBV9 and TRBJ2-5; the D gene could be TRBD1 or TRBD2 (6 bases each). This CDR3 has 18 residues. Germline V gene data show CDR1 as SGDLS and CDR2 as YYNGEE. With 3 bases removed from V and 2 bases from J, the gap between germline ends came to 23 bases. The CDR3, as DNA: TGTGCCAGCAGCGCCGGAAGGGGGACGGGGACTTCGCAAGAGACCCAGTACTTC. Its translation is CASSAGRGTGTSQETQYF. Drawing the rest from reference TRBV9 and TRBJ2-5, the complete variable domain is DSGVTQTPKHLITATGQRVTLRCSPRSGDLSVYWYQQSLDQGLQFLIQYYNGEERAKGNILERFSAQQFPDLHSELNLSSLELGDSALYFCASSAGRGTGTSQETQYFGPGTRLLVL.

This clonotype has a count of ten or more. This rearrangement joins TRBV20-1 to TRBJ2-1; D unclear. The CDR3 length is 16 residues. Trimming removed 0 bases from V and 1 base from J, with 13 bases in between. Germline V gene sequence: CDR1 DFQATT, CDR2 SNEGSKA (reference sequence). The CDR3 bases are TGCAGTGCTAGAGATCTTCTAACCCCGTCCTACAATGAGCAGTTCTTC. Residues: CSARDLLTPSYNEQFF.

This clonotype was counted many times. This rearrangement joins TRBV20-1 to TRBJ2-5; the D call may be TRBD1 or TRBD2 (6 bases each). V gave up 0 bases and J gave up 4 bases, with 15 bases separating them. The CDR3 contains 15 residues. Germline V gene lookup returns CDR1 DFQATT and CDR2 SNEGSKA (reference sequence). This CDR3 reads CSAREPEQGGETQYF. The CDR3 DNA is TGCAGTGCTAGAGAACCGGAACAGGGAGGAGAGACCCAGTACTTC.

With regard to this clonotype: Given a much more abundant clone one base away, this may be a read error. The chain is built from TRBV5-6 and TRBJ1-2; D ambiguous. V lost 3 bases, J lost 7 bases, and 19 bases lay in between. The germline CDR1 and CDR2 sequences are SGHDT and YYEEEE. The CDR3 has 15 residues. The CDR3, as DNA: TGTGCCAGCAGCTCGGTTGGGCAGGAACGTTTTGGCTACACCTTC. Its protein is CASSSVGQERFGYTF.

The sample holds many counts of this clonotype. V is TRBV28 and J is TRBJ1-2; D gene uncertain. Germline V CDR1 and CDR2: MDHEN, SYDVKM. V lost 5 bases and J 4 bases, leaving 14 bases between the germline ends. The CDR3 has 14 amino acids. DNA for the CDR3: TGTGCCAGCAGTATCCGACTCCAAGGCTATGGCTACACCTTC. Translated: CASSIRLQGYGYTF.

V usage is TRBV10-2 and J usage is TRBJ2-1, with D perhaps matching TRBD2 (7 bases). The CDR3 spans 16 residues. V lost 0 bases, J lost 7 bases, and 16 bases lay in between. Germline V lookup: CDR1 WSHSY, CDR2 SAAADI. CDR3 bases: TGCGCCAGCAGTGAGTCACCGAGAGGGGGGGGGAATGAGCAGTTCTTC. Amino acid sequence: CASSESPRGGGNEQFF.

The table lists this clonotype with many counts. The chain links TRBV30 to TRBJ2-2; D is perhaps TRBD1 or TRBD2 (5 bases each). CDR1 and CDR2 (germline): GTSNPN, SVGIG (reference sequence). The CDR3 has 16 residues. Between the trimmed V and J ends, which lost 3 bases and 4 bases, there was a span of 18 bases. CDR3 loop: CAWREARDLPTGELFF. The CDR3 nucleotides read TGTGCCTGGAGGGAGGCCAGGGATTTACCCACCGGGGAGCTGTTTTTT.

This clonotype has a count of ten or more. This chain joins TRBV6-2 or TRBV6-3 and TRBJ2-7; D perhaps matches TRBD1 (6 bases). Trimming removed 0 bases at V and 2 bases at J, with 11 bases between. This CDR3 region has 15 residues. CDR1 is MNHEY and CDR2 is SVGEGT in the germline V gene. CDR3 coding DNA: TGTGCCAGCAGTTACTCGAACAGGGAACCCTACGAGCAGTACTTC. Its protein is CASSYSNREPYEQYF.

Many counts were recorded for this clonotype. The chain has TRBV9 and TRBJ1-1, with a weak D call TRBD1 (6 bases). CDR3 length: 15 residues. V lost 3 bases and J 1 base, leaving 13 bases between the germline ends. Germline V lookup: CDR1 SGDLS, CDR2 YYNGEE. The CDR3 is CASSAEGGWNTEAFF. The CDR3 nucleotides are TGTGCCAGCAGCGCCGAGGGGGGATGGAACACTGAAGCTTTCTTT. Combining the CDR3 with reference TRBV9 and TRBJ1-1 gives the whole variable domain DSGVTQTPKHLITATGQRVTLRCSPRSGDLSVYWYQQSLDQGLQFLIQYYNGEERAKGNILERFSAQQFPDLHSELNLSSLELGDSALYFCASSAEGGWNTEAFFGQGTRLTVV.

This clonotype was detected only once. A read error is possible here, since a much larger clone lies one base away. This chain links TRBV18 with TRBJ2-7, with TRBD1 identical over 8 bases. V was pared by 3 bases and J by 9 bases, with 19 bases of the junction left unmatched. Germline V gives CDR1 KGHSH, CDR2 LQKENI. This CDR3 comprises 17 residues. The CDR3, as DNA: TGTGCCAGCTCACCCTTACAGACAGGGGACTCAGACATTGTGCAGTACTTC. Translated: CASSPLQTGDSDIVQYF.

This clonotype was detected a few times. CDR3 DNA sequence: TGCGCCAGCAGCCAAGACTCCCGAAATCAGCCCCAGCATTTT. Residues: CASSQDSRNQPQHF. The chain recombines TRBV4-1 with TRBJ1-5; D ambiguous. The CDR3 has 14 residues. Germline loops: CDR1 MGHRA, CDR2 YSYEKL. V was clipped by 0 bases and J by 4 bases, with 7 bases between them.

This clonotype has a count of ten or more. This rearrangement joins TRBV3-1 to TRBJ2-2, with D possibly matching TRBD1 (5 bases). V dropped 6 bases and J dropped 4 bases, with 12 bases sitting between them. CDR1 is LGHDT, CDR2 YNNKEL, per germline (reference sequence). The CDR3 spans 14 residues. The CDR3, as DNA: TGTGCCAGCAGAGACGACAGAGTCACCGGGGAGCTGTTTTTT. This encodes CASRDDRVTGELFF.

The rearrangement joins TRBV4-1 to TRBJ2-5; 14 bases map to TRBD2. The CDR3 spans 17 residues. Unmatched junction bases numbered 6, after V lost 3 bases and J lost 3 bases. The germline CDR1 and CDR2 sequences are MGHRA and YSYEKL. This CDR3 reads CASSQGLGLAGEETQYF. As DNA, the CDR3 is TGCGCCAGCAGCCAGGGTTTGGGACTAGCGGGAGAAGAGACCCAGTACTTC.

This chain connects TRBV7-8 to TRBJ2-1; 11 bases agree with TRBD2. V gave up 3 bases and J gave up 4 bases; unmatched junction bases: 8. Germline V CDR1 and CDR2: SGHVS, FQNEAQ. The CDR3 length is 17 residues. The CDR3 is CASSLELGLAEYNEQFF. The CDR3 nucleotides are TGTGCCAGCAGCTTGGAGTTGGGACTAGCGGAATACAATGAGCAGTTCTTC.